The 13 T cell receptor beta chains in this list originate from one sample, sequenced in a study of T cell repertoires in cytomegalovirus infection. TCRdb itself ran the reads through MiXCR, one entry per CDR3 protein. The sample lists about 490,000 distinct CDR3 sequences, 11% seen once, with about 10% in the top ten. The sample comprised PBMCs. The receptor source for this set is a human donor in good health (CMV status not recorded). Some clones in this sample may be carry-over from other donors' samples.

This clonotype has a count of ten or more. V gene TRBV7-3 combines with J gene TRBJ2-1; possible D gene TRBD2, 5 bases. The CDR3 spans 13 residues. Per the germline V gene, CDR1 is SGHTA and CDR2 is FQGTGA. Trimming left V 5 bases short and J 8 bases short, with 13 bases between. The CDR3 nucleotides are TGTGCCAGCAGCCTTAACCCCGGGGATGAGCAGTTCTTC. Its protein is CASSLNPGDEQFF.

The table lists this clonotype with many counts. The chain couples TRBV6-6 to TRBJ2-3; D perhaps matches TRBD2 (5 bases). The CDR3 runs 16 residues. Per germline, CDR1 MNHNY and CDR2 SVGAGI (reference sequence). The V end was cut by 6 bases, the J end by 2 bases, with 18 bases between. In DNA form, the CDR3 reads TGTGCCAGCAGGGACTGGAGCTCCGGAGCCACAGATACGCAGTATTTT. This encodes CASRDWSSGATDTQYF.

The chain has TRBV11-2 and TRBJ1-2, with D unresolved. V was trimmed by 6 bases and J by 2 bases, leaving 16 bases between them. The CDR3 is made up of 15 amino acids. Per germline, CDR1 SGHAT and CDR2 FQNNGV. This CDR3 is CASRPTAAENYGYTF. CDR3 in DNA: TGTGCCAGCAGACCCACGGCGGCGGAAAACTATGGCTACACCTTC.

In its sample, this clonotype was seen many times. This chain joins TRBV6-1 and TRBJ2-3, with D uncertain. Germline-derived CDR1 and CDR2 are MNHNS and SASEGT. Between the trimmed V and J ends, which lost 8 bases and 0 bases, there was a span of 9 bases. The length of the CDR3 is 13 residues. The CDR3 DNA follows: TGTGCCAGCTTGCCCTTAAGCACAGATACGCAGTATTTT. It yields the protein CASLPLSTDTQYF.

The V gene is TRBV5-1, the J gene TRBJ2-7; 9 bases are a match to TRBD2. The germline gives CDR1 SGHRS, CDR2 YFSETQ. After removal of 2 bases from V and 11 bases from J, the junction contained 8 bases not matched to a gene. The CDR3 runs to 13 residues. The CDR3 loop reads CASSLVTSGGEYF. As DNA, the CDR3 is TGCGCCAGCAGCTTAGTGACTAGCGGAGGGGAGTACTTC.

The chain combines TRBV3-1 with TRBJ2-5, with D possibly TRBD2 on 6 matching bases. The CDR3 length is 14 residues. Trimming shortened V by 6 bases and J by 2 bases, and 13 bases separated the two germline ends. CDR1 is LGHDT and CDR2 is YNNKEL in the germline V gene (reference sequence). CDR3: CASRGSGVQETQYF. The DNA of the CDR3 is TGTGCCAGCAGGGGTAGCGGAGTTCAAGAGACCCAGTACTTC.

A few counts support this clonotype. This chain links TRBV29-1 with TRBJ1-1; D is undetermined. The CDR3 is 15 amino acids. V gave up 4 bases and J gave up 0 bases, with 15 bases separating them. CDR1 SQVTM and CDR2 ANQGSEA come from the germline V gene. The CDR3 DNA reads as TGCAGCGTTGGAACCAGGCAACATATGAACACTGAAGCTTTCTTT. This gives the protein CSVGTRQHMNTEAFF.

V is TRBV7-3 and J is TRBJ2-1; possibly TRBD1 for D (7 bases). The CDR3 is made up of 11 amino acids. Germline CDR1 reads SGHTA; CDR2 reads FQGTGA. With 5 bases removed from V and 15 bases from J, the gap between germline ends came to 14 bases. The CDR3 region has the DNA TGTGCCAGCAGCCCAGGGGGGTCGCTGTTCTTC. This gives the protein CASSPGGSLFF.

This clonotype was recorded at least ten times. V usage is TRBV5-1 and J usage is TRBJ1-2; D might be TRBD1 (5 bases). The germline V and J ends were trimmed by 2 bases and 2 bases, with 13 bases remaining between them. This CDR3 is 15 amino acids long. In germline, CDR1 is SGHRS, CDR2 YFSETQ. In nucleotides, the CDR3 is TGCGCCAGCAGCTTCTCCGGACATCTAAACTATGGCTACACCTTC. Translating gives CASSFSGHLNYGYTF. Looking up the rest from reference TRBV5-1 and TRBJ1-2 gives the full variable domain: KAGVTQTPRYLIKTRGQQVTLSCSPISGHRSVSWYQQTPGQGLQFLFEYFSETQRNKGNFPGRFSGRQFSNSRSEMNVSTLELGDSALYLCASSFSGHLNYGYTFGSGTRLTVV.

The genes are TRBV13 and TRBJ2-1, with D tentatively TRBD2 (6 bases). Looked up from germline, CDR1 is PRHDT and CDR2 is FYEKMQ (reference sequence). The ends were cut back, 4 bases at V and 10 bases at J, with 20 bases in the middle. The CDR3 contains 15 residues. CDR3 amino acids: CASSSRGTLRGEQFF. The CDR3, as DNA: TGTGCCAGCAGCTCCCGAGGGACTCTCCGTGGGGAGCAGTTCTTC. Full variable domain (missing parts from reference TRBV13 and TRBJ2-1): AAGVIQSPRHLIKEKRETATLKCYPIPRHDTVYWYQQGPGQDPQFLISFYEKMQSDKGSIPDRFSAQQFSDYHSELNMSSLELGDSALYFCASSSRGTLRGEQFFGPGTRLTVL.

The chain employs TRBV27 and TRBJ2-7; weak D call: TRBD2 (5 bases). The V and J ends lost 2 bases and 4 bases respectively, with 12 bases between them. The length of the CDR3 is 14 residues. Per germline, CDR1 MNHEY and CDR2 SMNVEV (reference sequence). CDR3 nucleotides: TGTGCCAGCAGTTTAACGGGATTGAGATACGAGCAGTACTTC. Amino acids: CASSLTGLRYEQYF.

This clonotype was seen many times. V and J are TRBV20-1 and TRBJ2-1; D possibly corresponds to TRBD2 (5 bases). The CDR3 length is 15 residues. Trimming left V 6 bases short and J 5 bases short, with 20 bases between. Germline loops: CDR1 DFQATT, CDR2 SNEGSKA (reference sequence). The DNA of the CDR3 is TGCAGTGCCCGAGGGAGTTTGCGAGTGAACAATGAGCAGTTCTTC. Protein sequence: CSARGSLRVNNEQFF.

This clonotype was observed at least ten times. This sequence joins TRBV6-1 and TRBJ2-2; D perhaps matches TRBD1 (6 bases). This CDR3 region has 15 residues. V was clipped by 6 bases and J by 0 bases, with 11 bases between them. Germline V gene sequence: CDR1 MNHNS, CDR2 SASEGT. In nucleotides, the CDR3 is TGTGCCAGCAGGGCTGCAGGGGCGAACACCGGGGAGCTGTTTTTT. It codes for CASRAAGANTGELFF.